This TCR beta chain was retrieved from a study of cytomegalovirus exposure and HLA in healthy donors. PCR was performed using 60 Vbeta and 13 Jbeta primers. Data came from immunoSEQ multiplex PCR; TCRdb stores just in-frame clones and leaves some out. This table has some 200,000 clones, over 80% appearing once. Study-level points and caveats: Cytomegalovirus status was reportedly diagnosed by the classifier with high specificity and sensitivity. Relative to equally common others, HLA-associated TCR beta chains showed greater clonal expansion in a later analysis. While the bulk of TCR sequences proved rare, some public TCRs turned up in many donors.

To note about this clone: Its antigen is not known.

This CDR3 contains 18 residues. J gave up 0 bases and V 1 base, and 8 bases lay outside the gene matches. Germline V lookup: CDR1 SEHNR, CDR2 FQNEAQ (reference sequence). Sequenced input: PBMCs. The rearrangement links TRBV7-9 to TRBJ2-4, with TRBD2 identical over 8 bases. This TCR derives from a man aged 50-59 years in good health and CMV-seronegative. The CDR3 loop is CASSLGPSGYPAKNIQYF. CDR3 nucleotide sequence: TGTGCCAGCAGCTTAGGCCCTAGCGGGTACCCAGCCAAAAACATTCAGTACTTC. Supplemented by reference TRBV7-9 and TRBJ2-4, the full variable domain reads DTGVSQNPRHKITKRGQNVTFRCDPISEHNRLYWYRQTLGQGPEFLTYFQNEAQLEKSRLLSDRFSAERPKGSFSTLEIQRTEQGDSAMYLCASSLGPSGYPAKNIQYFGAGTRLSVL.